This T cell receptor beta chain was retrieved from a study of cytomegalovirus exposure and HLA in healthy donors. Findings of the study overall: Most TCR beta V segments were productive about 90% or about 30% of the time in an earlier analysis.

Remarks on this clone: Antigen specificity is unknown.

The PCR used 60 Vbeta and 13 Jbeta primers. In the authors' methods: The authors later counted some 76 million unique TCR beta chains, around 9.9 million of them shared. Here immunoSEQ multiplex PCR was the method, and the copy in TCRdb shows in-frame clones only, minus some. The V and J calls and the clone size are those of that table, but D and trimming were determined from the DNA. The table lists more than 95,000 clones, approximately 75% of them singletons, with about 4.9% in the top ten. Germline V CDR1 and CDR2: MNHNS, SASEGT. The V gene lost 6 bases and the J gene lost 5 bases, with 14 bases spanning the gap. This CDR3 has 13 amino acids.

This sequence originates from a man aged 50 or older in good health and CMV-seropositive. The chain combines TRBV6-1 with TRBJ2-7; D gene ambiguous. The sample was PBMCs. The CDR3 protein is CASREFLPNEQYF. The CDR3 DNA sequence: TGTGCCAGCAGGGAGTTCCTACCCAACGAGCAGTACTTC.